Detailed here is one T cell receptor beta chain. What it binds is not known. The sample originates from a study of cytomegalovirus exposure and HLA in healthy donors. The study, taken as a whole, reports: Published work reported that the classifier diagnosed cytomegalovirus status with high specificity and sensitivity. In a later analysis, HLA-C alleles had the fewest associated TCRs, DRB1 alleles the most.

Germline loops: CDR1 SGHVS, CDR2 FNYEAQ. V gave up 4 bases and J gave up 5 bases, with 12 bases separating them. CDR3 length equals 14 residues. PCR involved 60 Vbeta and 13 Jbeta primers. Some clones are missing from TCRdb's copy, which holds only in-frame ones; the method was immunoSEQ multiplex PCR. The table lists 90,000 to 120,000 clones, under 85% of them singletons. The material sequenced was PBMCs. This clonotype originated in a male donor in good health and CMV-seronegative. The rearrangement joins TRBV7-6 to TRBJ2-1, with D tentatively TRBD2 (5 bases). CDR3 loop: CASSSATRNNEQFF. The DNA of the CDR3 is TGTGCCAGCAGCTCGGCCACTAGGAACAATGAGCAGTTCTTC.